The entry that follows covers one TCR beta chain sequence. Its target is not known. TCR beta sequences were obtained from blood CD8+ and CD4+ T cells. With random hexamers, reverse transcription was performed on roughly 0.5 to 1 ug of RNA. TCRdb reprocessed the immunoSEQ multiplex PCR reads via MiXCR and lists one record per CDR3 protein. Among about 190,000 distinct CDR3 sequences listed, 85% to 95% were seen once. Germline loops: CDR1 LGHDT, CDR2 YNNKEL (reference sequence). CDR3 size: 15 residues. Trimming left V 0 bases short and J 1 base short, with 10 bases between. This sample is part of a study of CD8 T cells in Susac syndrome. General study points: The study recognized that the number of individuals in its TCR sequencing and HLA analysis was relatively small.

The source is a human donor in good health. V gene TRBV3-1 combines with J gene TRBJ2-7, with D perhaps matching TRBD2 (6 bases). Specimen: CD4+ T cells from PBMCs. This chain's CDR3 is CASSQEWRGSYEQYF. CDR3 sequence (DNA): TGTGCCAGCAGCCAAGAATGGCGGGGATCCTACGAGCAGTACTTC.